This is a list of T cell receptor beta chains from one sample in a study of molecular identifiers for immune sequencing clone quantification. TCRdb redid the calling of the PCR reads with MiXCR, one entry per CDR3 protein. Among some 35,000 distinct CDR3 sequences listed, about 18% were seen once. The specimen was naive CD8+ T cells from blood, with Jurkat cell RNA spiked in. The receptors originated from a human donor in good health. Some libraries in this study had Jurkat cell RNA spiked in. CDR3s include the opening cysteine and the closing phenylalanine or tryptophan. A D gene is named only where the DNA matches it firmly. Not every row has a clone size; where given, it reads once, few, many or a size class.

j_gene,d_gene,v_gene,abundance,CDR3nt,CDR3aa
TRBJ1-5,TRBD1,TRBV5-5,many,TGTGCCAGCAACCAGGGGACAGGGAGCAATCAGCCCCAGCATTTT,CASNQGTGSNQPQHF
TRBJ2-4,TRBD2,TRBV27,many,TGTGCCAGCAGTTTTCAAGCGGGAGGGGACATTCAGTACTTC,CASSFQAGGDIQYF
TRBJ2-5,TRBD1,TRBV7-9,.,TGTGCCAGCAGCCCGAGGAGGGGACAGGCGATAGAGACCCAGTACTTC,CASSPRRGQAIETQYF
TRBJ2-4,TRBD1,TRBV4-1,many,TGCGCCAGCAGCATACAGGGGGCCGCTTCCAAAAACATTCAGTACTTC,CASSIQGAASKNIQYF
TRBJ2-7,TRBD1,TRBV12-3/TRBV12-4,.,TGTGCCAGCAGTTTCGCCGGGACAGGGCACTACGAGCAGTACTTC,CASSFAGTGHYEQYF
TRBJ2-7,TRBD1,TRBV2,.,TGTGCCAGCAGTGAGGGCCGACAGGGCGTCGAGCAGTACTTC,CASSEGRQGVEQYF
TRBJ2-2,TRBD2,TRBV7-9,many,TGTGCCAGCAGCCCGCTAGCGGACCCCAGGACCGGGGAGCTGTTTTTT,CASSPLADPRTGELFF
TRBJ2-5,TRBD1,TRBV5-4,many,TGTGCCAGCAGCTTGTCAGGGGGCATAGAGACCCAGTACTTC,CASSLSGGIETQYF
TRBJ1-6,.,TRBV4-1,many,TGCGCCAGCAGCCCATCAGGGAATTTCAATTCACCCCTCCACTTT,CASSPSGNFNSPLHF
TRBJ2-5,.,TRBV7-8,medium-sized,TGTGCCAGCAGCCTAAAACAGGAAGTGCTGGGGGAGACCCAGTACTTC,CASSLKQEVLGETQYF
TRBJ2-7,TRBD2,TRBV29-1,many,TGCAGCGTTGTGTCCCTCGGGGGGGGCGAGCAGTACTTC,CSVVSLGGGEQYF
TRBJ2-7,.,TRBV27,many,TGTGCCAGCAGTTTCAGCCCGGGGCTTGCCTACGAGCAGTACTTC,CASSFSPGLAYEQYF
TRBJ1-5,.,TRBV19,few,TGTGCCAGTAGTCTGGTGGGGGGCGGGAATCAGCCCCAGCATTTT,CASSLVGGGNQPQHF
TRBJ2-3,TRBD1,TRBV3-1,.,TGTGCCAGCAGCCAGACAGGGTTGGGAGATACGCAGTATTTT,CASSQTGLGDTQYF
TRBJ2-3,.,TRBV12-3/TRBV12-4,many,TGTGCCAGCAGTCCGAGGGAGGGGGCGCGGGATACGCAGTATTTT,CASSPREGARDTQYF
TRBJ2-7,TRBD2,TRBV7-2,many,TGTGCCAGCAGCTACACTAGCGGGAGCACCTACGAGCAGTACTTC,CASSYTSGSTYEQYF
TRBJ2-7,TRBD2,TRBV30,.,TGTGCCTGGGCCGACCTCCGGGGGGGGCCCTACGAGCAGTACTTC,CAWADLRGGPYEQYF
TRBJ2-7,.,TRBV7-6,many,TGTGCCAGCAGCTCAGTGGACACCTCCTACGAGCAGTACTTC,CASSSVDTSYEQYF
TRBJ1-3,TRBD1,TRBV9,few,TGTGCCAGCAGCGGCATCCGACAGGGGGGCTCTGGAAACACCATATATTTT,CASSGIRQGGSGNTIYF
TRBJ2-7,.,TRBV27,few,TGTGCCAGCAGCTCCGGATTCACGGCTTCCTACGAGCAGTACTTC,CASSSGFTASYEQYF
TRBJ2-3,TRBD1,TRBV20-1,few,TGCAGTGGTCCGGGACAGGGGTTTTCAGATACGCAGTATTTT,CSGPGQGFSDTQYF
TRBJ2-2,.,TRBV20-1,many,TGCAGTGCTGAGGACAGCGCCACGAACACCGGGGAGCTGTTTTTT,CSAEDSATNTGELFF
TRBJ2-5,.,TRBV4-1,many,TGCGCCAGCAGCCAGACAATCCAAGAGACCCAGTACTTC,CASSQTIQETQYF
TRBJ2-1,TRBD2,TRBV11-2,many,TGTGCCAGCAGCCCGAGGACTAGCGGGGGGAGCTCCTACAATGAGCAGTTCTTC,CASSPRTSGGSSYNEQFF
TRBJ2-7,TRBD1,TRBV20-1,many,TGCAGTGCTAGAGATGTGGACAGGGGACCCTACGAGCAGTACTTC,CSARDVDRGPYEQYF
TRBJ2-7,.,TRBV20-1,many,TGCAGTGCTAGAGATTCGTACGAGCAGTACTTC,CSARDSYEQYF
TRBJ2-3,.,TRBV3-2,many,TGTGCCAGCAGCCAAGAAGGGCGGTGGACGGGAGTTGCAGATACGCAGTATTTT,CASSQEGRWTGVADTQYF
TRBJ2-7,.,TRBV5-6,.,TGTGCCAGCAGCCTGGGGTGGGACTTGGCCTACGAGCAGTACTTC,CASSLGWDLAYEQYF
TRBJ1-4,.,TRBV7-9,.,TGTGCCAGCTCTTATATCTCCCCCAATGAAAAACTGTTTTTT,CASSYISPNEKLFF
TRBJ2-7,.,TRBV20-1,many,TGCAGTGCTAGAGCATCGGCTTCCTACGAGCAGTACTTC,CSARASASYEQYF
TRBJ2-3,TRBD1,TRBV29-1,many,TGCAGCGTTGTATCAGGGGGTGATACGCAGTATTTT,CSVVSGGDTQYF
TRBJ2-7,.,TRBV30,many,TGTGCCTGCCCGGAGGCGGAGCAGTACTTC,CACPEAEQYF
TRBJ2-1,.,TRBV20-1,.,TGCAGTGCTAGAGTGAAGGGCCATCTGAACTACAATGAGCAGTTCTTC,CSARVKGHLNYNEQFF
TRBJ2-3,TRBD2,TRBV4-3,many,TGCGCCAGCAGCCAAGCTTTAGCGGGGGGAGCTCACGATACGCAGTATTTT,CASSQALAGGAHDTQYF
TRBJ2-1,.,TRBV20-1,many,TGCAGTGCTCCCGGACTACCTCGATTCGATGAGCAGTTCTTC,CSAPGLPRFDEQFF
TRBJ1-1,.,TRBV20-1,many,TGCAGTGCTAGAGAGAGGTGGGACACTGAAGCTTTCTTT,CSARERWDTEAFF
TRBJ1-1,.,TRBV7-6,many,TGTGCCAGCAGCTTAGGGGAGGGGGCTGAAGCTTTCTTT,CASSLGEGAEAFF
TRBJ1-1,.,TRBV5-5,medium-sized,TGTGCCAGCAGCTTGGGACTAAACACTGAAGCTTTCTTT,CASSLGLNTEAFF
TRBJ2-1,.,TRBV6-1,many,TGTGCCAGCAGTGAACTCGAGAGCTCCTACAATGAGCAGTTCTTC,CASSELESSYNEQFF
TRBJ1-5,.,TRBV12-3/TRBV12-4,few,TGTGCCAGCAGTCGGGACGGGTTCCGACAGCCCCAGCATTTT,CASSRDGFRQPQHF
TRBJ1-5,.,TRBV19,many,TGTGCCAGTAGTATAGAGGCGACAGTATTCCATCAGCCCCAGCATTTT,CASSIEATVFHQPQHF
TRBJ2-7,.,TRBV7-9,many,TGTGCCAGCAGCTTAGCGAGGCAGGGTACCGAGCAGTACTTC,CASSLARQGTEQYF
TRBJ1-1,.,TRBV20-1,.,TGCAGTGCAATAGAACCGGATGGGCAGACTATTGAAGCTTTCTTT,CSAIEPDGQTIEAFF
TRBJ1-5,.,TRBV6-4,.,TGTGCCAGCAATTACAAACTGGCAGGGAGACAGCCCCAGCATTTT,CASNYKLAGRQPQHF
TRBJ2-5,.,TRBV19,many,TGTGCCAGTAGTATTCCTTCAGGACTGAAGTACCAAGAGACCCAGTACTTC,CASSIPSGLKYQETQYF